Below, one TCR beta chain is given with its context. Its antigen remains undetermined. No much larger clone exists at a distance of one base, and base qualities are not known. The same CDR3 also results from other DNA sequences found in this sample. The immunoSEQ Assay, a bias-controlled multiplex PCR, was used to amplify TCRbeta CDR3 regions from genomic DNA. In the source study's methods: The number of nucleated cells in each sample was estimated from the amplification of reference gene primers within the assay. Sequence reads were collapsed and filtered to measure the absolute abundance of every unique TCRbeta CDR3 rearrangement. For each sample, productive Simpson clonality was calculated as the square root of Simpson's diversity index over productive rearrangements. TCRdb took this table from immuneACCESS and kept in-frame rearrangements with V and J called. Such tables lack part of the clones; where checked against another copy, unresolved V genes explain under half of the gap, and the rest is unexplained. V, J and clone size were drawn from that table, and D and trimming were deduced from the DNA. This sample lists under 100,000 clones; 89% were detected once. The ten largest clones capture 8% to 10% of the sample.

These data belong to a study of blood T cell repertoires in COVID-19 (dated by TCRdb to about 2020). As for the study more broadly: Samples from collaborators originated in the United States, Italy and Spain and spanned both the acute and convalescent phases of COVID-19. The prospective study material was composed of cDNA or gDNA derived from T cells, B-cell-depleted T cells, or PBMCs. Deeply sampled blood TCRbeta repertoires from subjects exposed to, actively infected with, or recovered from COVID-19 were included in the dataset. A freely available public database, intended as a resource for researchers studying the immune response to SARS-CoV-2, is where the repertoires were released. Samples came from the ongoing ImmuneRACE study (first 160 participants) plus 1,254 subjects from 6 global collaborators. A de-identified subject ID, COVID-19 status, age in years and sex were almost always included in the sample metadata. Where available, HLA class I and class II types were taken from metadata supplied by the sample provider and were not determined by assay-based typing. General conclusions and limits of the study: The amount of clinical and demographic metadata varied by source and participant and was provided uncurated.

The collaborating institutions used their own protocols to collect whole blood in K2EDTA tubes. For TCRbeta analysis, collaborators shipped samples as frozen whole blood, isolated PBMCs, or DNA extracted from either of those sample types. The germline V and J ends show losses of 0 bases and 4 bases respectively, and no gene match explains 2 bases of the junction. From cysteine to phenylalanine, the CDR3 is 13 amino acids long. Of all the DNA, just the CDR3 is kept, 39 bases in frame from base 1. The germline V gene specifies SQVTM as CDR1 and ANQGSEA as CDR2. The chain is made from TRBV29-1 and TRBJ1-2, and 7 bases in between align with TRBD1. The origin of this receptor is a man in his fifties or sixties with acute or convalescent COVID-19. The source material was peripheral blood. The CDR3 protein sequence reads: CSVEEGGGYGYTF. The DNA sequence reads TGCAGCGTTGAAGAAGGGGGCGGCTATGGCTACACCTTC. Full variable domain (CDR3 extended with the reference TRBV29-1 and TRBJ1-2 proteins): SAVISQKPSRDICQRGTSLTIQCQVDSQVTMMFWYRQQPGQSLTLIATANQGSEATYESGFVIDKFPISRPNLTFSTLTVSNMSPEDSSIYLCSVEEGGGYGYTFGSGTRLTVV.